The sample holds a few counts of the clone carrying this T cell receptor (beta chain). Its cognate antigen is unknown. This specimen belongs to a study of T cell repertoires in cytomegalovirus infection. Turning to the study itself: TCR beta signatures that were public indicated CMV infection and matching HLA type. Whole-study results and caveats: Based on cumulative public TCR beta family frequency, carriers of CMV plus the relevant HLA were identified.

One entry per CDR3 protein, called by TCRdb with MiXCR from the reads. The sample lists 300,000 to 400,000 distinct CDR3 sequences, less than 20% occurring once. V was cut by 5 bases and J by 2 bases, with 19 bases left in between. Germline values: CDR1 MNHNS, CDR2 SASEGT. The CDR3 spans 16 residues. The source material was PBMCs. V gene TRBV6-1 combines with J gene TRBJ2-7; a weak D match, TRBD1 (6 bases). This clonotype originated in a human donor in good health (CMV status not recorded). Some clones in this sample may be carry-over from other donors' samples. CDR3 nucleotides: TGTGCCAGCAGTCGAATTACAGGGAGCGTTACCTACGAGCAGTACTTC. Translation gives CASSRITGSVTYEQYF.